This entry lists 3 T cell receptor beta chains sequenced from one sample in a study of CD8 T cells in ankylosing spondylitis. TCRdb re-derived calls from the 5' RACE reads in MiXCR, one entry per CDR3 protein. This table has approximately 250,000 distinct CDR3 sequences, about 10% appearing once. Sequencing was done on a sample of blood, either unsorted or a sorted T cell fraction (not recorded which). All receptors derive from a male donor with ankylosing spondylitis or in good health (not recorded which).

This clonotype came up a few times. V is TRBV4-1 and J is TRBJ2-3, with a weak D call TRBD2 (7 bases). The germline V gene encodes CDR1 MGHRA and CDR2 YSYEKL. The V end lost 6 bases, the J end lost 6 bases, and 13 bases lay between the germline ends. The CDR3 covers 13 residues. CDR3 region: CASRGGAGDTQYF. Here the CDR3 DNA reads TGCGCCAGCAGGGGGGGGGCGGGGGATACGCAGTATTTT.

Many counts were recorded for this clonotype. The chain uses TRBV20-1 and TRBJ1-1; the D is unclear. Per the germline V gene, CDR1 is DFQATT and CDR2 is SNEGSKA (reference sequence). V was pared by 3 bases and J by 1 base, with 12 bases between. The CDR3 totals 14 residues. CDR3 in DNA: TGCAGTGCTAGGTATGGAGGGTCGAACACTGAAGCTTTCTTT. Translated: CSARYGGSNTEAFF.

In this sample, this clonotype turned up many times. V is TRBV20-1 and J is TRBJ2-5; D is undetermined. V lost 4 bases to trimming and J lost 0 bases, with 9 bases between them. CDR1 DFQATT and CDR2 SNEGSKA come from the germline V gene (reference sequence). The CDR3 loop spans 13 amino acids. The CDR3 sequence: CSAKSGYQETQYF. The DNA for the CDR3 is TGCAGTGCTAAGTCCGGTTACCAAGAGACCCAGTACTTC.